This is a list of T cell receptor beta chains from one sample in a study of cytomegalovirus exposure and HLA in healthy donors. Measured with immunoSEQ multiplex PCR; TCRdb has only the in-frame clones, and not every one. In the table there are about 82,000 clones, 85% to 95% of which are singletons. Source material: PBMCs. The receptor set was obtained from a man aged 18-30 years in good health and CMV-seronegative. The CDR3 runs from the conserved cysteine through the conserved F or W. D genes are given only for firm matches. The size field is filled for only some rows; it gives once, few, many or a size class.

abundance	d_gene	v_gene	j_gene	CDR3aa	CDR3nt
once	-	TRBV27	TRBJ2-7	CASSFGSPYEQYF	TGTGCCAGCAGTTTCGGGTCTCCCTACGAGCAGTACTTC
-	-	TRBV5-1	TRBJ1-1	CASSPAGTPNTEAFF	TGCGCCAGCAGTCCCGCCGGGACACCGAACACTGAAGCTTTCTTT
-	TRBD1	TRBV30	TRBJ1-3	CAWAPGQGNTIYF	TGTGCCTGGGCCCCGGGACAGGGAAACACCATATATTTT
-	TRBD1	TRBV19	TRBJ2-4	CASSAGQGFLAKNIQYF	TGTGCCAGTAGTGCAGGACAGGGGTTCCTAGCCAAAAACATTCAGTACTTC
-	-	TRBV27	TRBJ1-2	CASSPQTGIGYGYTF	TGTGCCAGCAGTCCCCAAACAGGGATTGGGTATGGCTACACCTTC
-	TRBD1	TRBV30	TRBJ2-7	CAWRFRTGPYEQYF	TGTGCCTGGAGGTTTAGGACAGGACCCTACGAGCAGTACTTC
-	-	TRBV7-9	TRBJ1-1	CASSLQRLGTEAFF	TGTGCCAGCAGCTTACAGCGGCTGGGCACTGAAGCTTTCTTT
-	TRBD1	TRBV6-1	TRBJ1-1	CASYIQGAANTEAFF	TGTGCCAGCTATATACAGGGGGCGGCGAACACTGAAGCTTTCTTT
-	-	TRBV30	TRBJ2-7	CALTGQGSEQYF	TGTGCCCTCACGGGGCAGGGGTCCGAGCAGTACTTC
once	TRBD1	TRBV28	TRBJ1-4	CASSLEGANEKLFF	TGTGCCAGCAGTTTAGAGGGGGCAAATGAAAAACTGTTTTTT
-	-	TRBV27	TRBJ2-7	CASSPRGQPEQYF	TGTGCCAGCAGTCCAAGAGGCCAGCCCGAGCAGTACTTC
once	-	TRBV6-5	TRBJ1-1	CASSYGGQEAFF	TGTGCCAGCAGTTACGGGGGACAAGAAGCTTTCTTT
-	-	TRBV9	TRBJ1-1	CASSTGVGVNTEAFF	TGTGCCAGCAGCACGGGAGTAGGGGTGAACACTGAAGCTTTCTTT
-	TRBD1	TRBV7-2	TRBJ2-5	CASSLFTGVGETQYF	TGTGCCAGCAGCCTCTTTACAGGGGTCGGGGAGACCCAGTACTTC
-	-	TRBV27	TRBJ1-5	CASIQRPGIYQPQHF	TGTGCCAGCATCCAAAGGCCAGGGATTTATCAGCCCCAGCATTTT
-	TRBD2	TRBV5-5	TRBJ2-2	CASSVAGGDTGELFF	TGTGCCAGCAGTGTAGCGGGGGGTGACACCGGGGAGCTGTTTTTT
-	-	TRBV29-1	TRBJ1-2	CSVPGRIGYTF	TGCAGCGTGCCCGGTCGCATTGGCTACACCTTC
-	TRBD1	TRBV6-5	TRBJ1-2	CASSYSPTGTYGYTF	TGTGCCAGCAGCTACTCGCCGACAGGGACCTATGGCTACACCTTC
-	TRBD1	TRBV6-1	TRBJ2-3	CASSDRTGGLTDTQYF	TGTGCCAGCAGTGATCGGACAGGGGGGTTAACAGATACGCAGTATTTT
-	-	TRBV6-6	TRBJ1-1	CAVSRGWDTEAFF	TGTGCCGTATCCCGGGGGTGGGACACTGAAGCTTTCTTT
-	TRBD1	TRBV7-2	TRBJ2-7	CASGQVISYEQYF	TGCGCCTCTGGACAGGTGATCTCCTACGAGCAGTACTTC
-	-	TRBV18	TRBJ2-3	CASSWAGGTDTQYF	TGTGCCAGCTCGTGGGCAGGGGGCACAGATACGCAGTATTTT
once	-	TRBV5-4	TRBJ2-7	CASSWDSRGLEQYF	TGTGCCAGCAGCTGGGACTCCCGAGGGCTCGAGCAGTACTTC
-	-	TRBV14	TRBJ1-1	CASSQVGGRDTEAFF	TGTGCCAGCAGCCAAGTAGGAGGGAGGGACACTGAAGCTTTCTTT
-	-	TRBV28	TRBJ1-1	CASSSDSVPTEAFF	TGTGCCAGCAGTTCTGACAGTGTTCCCACTGAAGCTTTCTTT
-	-	TRBV7-9	TRBJ1-2	CASSSMTPTYGYTF	TGTGCCAGCAGCTCTATGACCCCGACATATGGCTACACCTTC
-	-	TRBV19	TRBJ2-1	CASSIVWGGAYNEQFF	TGTGCCAGTAGTATAGTCTGGGGGGGGGCTTACAATGAGCAGTTCTTC
-	TRBD1	TRBV5-6	TRBJ1-4	CASSRWDRGNEKLFF	TGTGCCAGCAGCCGCTGGGACAGGGGAAATGAAAAACTGTTTTTT
-	-	TRBV7-9	TRBJ1-1	CASSDQTGGSTEAFF	TGTGCCAGCAGCGACCAGACAGGAGGCTCCACTGAAGCTTTCTTT
-	-	TRBV5-1	TRBJ2-3	CASSLDGGNTDTQYF	TGCGCCAGCAGCTTGGATGGCGGGAACACAGATACGCAGTATTTT
-	-	TRBV6-5	TRBJ2-7	CASSYATGPYEQYF	TGTGCCAGCAGTTATGCGACAGGCCCCTACGAGCAGTACTTC
-	-	TRBV6-5	TRBJ2-2	CASSYHTRAGELFF	TGTGCCAGCAGTTACCATACTAGGGCCGGGGAGCTGTTTTTT
-	TRBD2	TRBV5-5	TRBJ2-3	CASSLALAGVHLIPDTQYF	TGTGCCAGCAGCTTGGCACTAGCGGGGGTGCACCTGATTCCAGATACGCAGTATTTT
once	-	TRBV25-1	TRBJ1-5	CASSEQGHQNQPQHF	TGTGCCAGCAGTGAACAAGGACACCAAAATCAGCCCCAGCATTTT
-	-	TRBV29-1	TRBJ2-5	CSVEQGVQETQYF	TGCAGCGTAGAGCAAGGGGTCCAAGAGACCCAGTACTTC
-	-	TRBV7-9	TRBJ2-7	CASSHGLASYEQYF	TGTGCCAGCAGCCATGGACTCGCCTCCTACGAGCAGTACTTC
once	-	TRBV4-1	TRBJ1-2	CASSPSLRPYGYTF	TGCGCCAGCAGCCCTTCGTTGAGGCCTTATGGCTACACCTTC
-	TRBD1	TRBV5-1	TRBJ2-7	CASSSKTAGTAGVEQYF	TGCGCCAGCAGCTCCAAAACAGCCGGGACAGCAGGGGTCGAGCAGTACTTC
-	-	TRBV5-1	TRBJ1-1	CASSLGLTGNVANTEAFF	TGCGCCAGCAGCTTAGGGTTGACAGGCAACGTCGCGAACACTGAAGCTTTCTTT
-	TRBD2	TRBV4-1	TRBJ2-1	CASSRYGTRYNEQFF	TGCGCCAGCAGCCGTTACGGGACTAGATATAATGAGCAGTTCTTC
-	TRBD2	TRBV7-2	TRBJ2-1	CASSPRTSGGWNEQFF	TGTGCCAGCAGCCCGCGGACTAGCGGGGGGTGGAATGAGCAGTTCTTC
-	-	TRBV9	TRBJ2-1	CASSVVGHSYNEQFF	TGTGCCAGCAGCGTAGTGGGCCACTCCTACAATGAGCAGTTCTTC